Listed here is a single T cell receptor beta chain. Its antigen remains unidentified. No base quality information exists; no much larger clone differs at one position. Collaborating institutions collected whole blood in K2EDTA tubes following their own protocols. For TCRbeta analysis, collaborator samples were shipped as frozen whole blood, as isolated PBMCs, or as DNA extracted from either sample type. This entry comes from a study of blood T cell repertoires in COVID-19 (dated by TCRdb to between 2020 and 2021). With respect to the entire study: The collaborator samples originated in the United States, Italy and Spain and spanned the acute and convalescent phases of COVID-19. Samples came from the ongoing ImmuneRACE study (first 160 participants) plus 1,254 subjects from 6 global collaborators. The prospective study material was composed of cDNA or gDNA derived from T cells, B-cell-depleted T cells, or PBMCs. A freely available public database, intended as a resource for researchers studying the immune response to SARS-CoV-2, is where the repertoires were released. Nearly every sample came with metadata listing a de-identified subject ID, COVID-19 status, age in years and sex. Subjects who had been exposed to COVID-19, were actively infected with it, or had recovered from it provided the deeply sampled blood TCRbeta repertoires that made up the dataset. Where available, HLA class I and class II types were obtained from metadata supplied by the sample provider rather than from assay-based typing. What the authors observed across the whole study: Clinical and demographic metadata were provided uncurated, with the amount varying by source and participant.

V was cut back by 0 bases and J by 3 bases, leaving a gap of 7 bases between them. Reading from cysteine to phenylalanine, the CDR3 counts 14 amino acids. Only the CDR3 part of the read is kept: 42 bases, read in frame from the first base. The germline V gene (reference sequence) provides CDR1 MNHEY and CDR2 SMNVEV. TCRbeta CDR3 regions were amplified from genomic DNA using the immunoSEQ Assay, a bias-controlled multiplex PCR. The paper's data handling went like this. The number of nucleated cells in each sample was estimated from the amplification of reference gene primers within the assay. To quantify the absolute abundance of each unique TCRbeta CDR3 rearrangement, sequence reads were collapsed and filtered. For each sample, productive Simpson clonality was calculated by taking the square root of Simpson's diversity index across productive rearrangements. The source is immuneACCESS, and TCRdb retained only in-frame sequences with V and J called. Part of the clones is not carried over; for the studies checked, unresolved V genes explain less than half of this, and the remainder is unexplained. V, J and clone size reflect that table, while D and trimming were determined from the DNA. For this sample the table gives 120,000 or so clones, of which approximately 70% were detected only once. The ten most abundant clones make up 7.6% of the sample.

What was sequenced was peripheral blood. The rearrangement joined TRBV27 to TRBJ2-3; no confident D gene assignment can be made. This clonotype originated in a woman in her sixties with acute or convalescent COVID-19. The CDR3 reads CASSLSSPTDTQYF. DNA sequence: TGTGCCAGCAGTTTATCGTCCCCTACAGATACGCAGTATTTT.